The rows below give T cell receptor beta chains drawn from one sample of a study of blood T cell repertoires in COVID-19. TCRdb's copy holds only in-frame clones and misses some; the assay was immunoSEQ multiplex PCR. The sample lists under 300,000 clones; roughly 80% were seen once. The specimen was peripheral blood. The receptors derive from a middle-aged woman with active or convalescent COVID-19. The CDR3 runs from the conserved cysteine through the conserved F or W. The D gene is left open where the match is weak. Expanded clones are given a class, and other clones once, few, many or no size at all.

J gene: TRBJ1-1
clone size: few
D gene: NA
V gene: TRBV6-5
CDR3 DNA: TGTGCCAGCAGTTACCAGGGGACGAGGGTGTCAAGGACAGCTTTCTTT
CDR3 protein: CASSYQGTRVSRTAFF

J gene: TRBJ1-6
clone size: once
D gene: NA
V gene: TRBV15
CDR3 DNA: TGTGCCACCAGCAGAGACACAGGGTATAATTCACCCCTCCACTTT
CDR3 protein: CATSRDTGYNSPLHF

J gene: TRBJ1-6
clone size: NA
D gene: TRBD1
V gene: TRBV5-1
CDR3 DNA: TGCGCCAGCAGCTGGGGACAGGGGGCGAATTCACCCCTCCACTTT
CDR3 protein: CASSWGQGANSPLHF

J gene: TRBJ1-2
clone size: NA
D gene: TRBD1
V gene: TRBV5-4
CDR3 DNA: TGTGCCAGCAGCGGGACAGGCCTAGCTAACTATGGCTACACCTTC
CDR3 protein: CASSGTGLANYGYTF

J gene: TRBJ1-2
clone size: NA
D gene: TRBD1
V gene: TRBV18
CDR3 DNA: TGTGCCAGCTCCCCCGGGACAGGGGAGTACTATGGCTACACCTTC
CDR3 protein: CASSPGTGEYYGYTF

J gene: TRBJ2-3
clone size: few
D gene: NA
V gene: TRBV9
CDR3 DNA: TGTGCCAGCAGCGTAGGACTCCATACGCAGTATTTT
CDR3 protein: CASSVGLHTQYF

J gene: TRBJ1-2
clone size: NA
D gene: TRBD1
V gene: TRBV6-6
CDR3 DNA: TGTGCCAGCAGCCGGGACAGGGGGCTGTATGGCTACACCTTC
CDR3 protein: CASSRDRGLYGYTF

J gene: TRBJ1-6
clone size: NA
D gene: TRBD1
V gene: TRBV11-2
CDR3 DNA: TGTGCCAGCAGCGCGACAGGGGGTAATTCACCCCTCCACTTT
CDR3 protein: CASSATGGNSPLHF

J gene: TRBJ1-3
clone size: NA
D gene: NA
V gene: TRBV27
CDR3 DNA: TGTGCCAGCGGAGATCTACCCTCTGGAAACACCATGTATTTT
CDR3 protein: CASGDLPSGNTMYF

J gene: TRBJ1-6
clone size: NA
D gene: NA
V gene: TRBV27
CDR3 DNA: TGTGCCAGCAGTCCCCGAGGCCGGGTAAATAATTCACCCCTCCACTTT
CDR3 protein: CASSPRGRVNNSPLHF

J gene: TRBJ1-2
clone size: NA
D gene: TRBD1
V gene: TRBV11-2
CDR3 DNA: TGTGCCAGCAGCTTATGGGGGCAGGGGGCGGATGGCTACACCTTC
CDR3 protein: CASSLWGQGADGYTF

J gene: TRBJ2-7
clone size: few
D gene: TRBD1
V gene: TRBV5-5
CDR3 DNA: TGTGCCAGCAGCTTTGGGGACAGGGTCTACGAGCAGTACTTC
CDR3 protein: CASSFGDRVYEQYF

J gene: TRBJ1-6
clone size: NA
D gene: NA
V gene: TRBV9
CDR3 DNA: TGTGCCAGCAGCGCCGTGGAGGGGCGGGGTTCACCCCTCCACTTT
CDR3 protein: CASSAVEGRGSPLHF

J gene: TRBJ2-4
clone size: NA
D gene: NA
V gene: TRBV19
CDR3 DNA: TGTGCCAGTAGGGAGGCGGGGCATCTAGCCAAAAACATTCAGTACTTC
CDR3 protein: CASREAGHLAKNIQYF

J gene: TRBJ1-1
clone size: NA
D gene: NA
V gene: TRBV19
CDR3 DNA: TGTGCCAGTAGTATTAATTTCGGGTACGGCACTGAAGCTTTCTTT
CDR3 protein: CASSINFGYGTEAFF

J gene: TRBJ1-4
clone size: NA
D gene: TRBD1
V gene: TRBV28
CDR3 DNA: TGTGCCAGCAGCTCCGGACAGGGCCCCGAAAAACTGTTTTTT
CDR3 protein: CASSSGQGPEKLFF

J gene: TRBJ1-4
clone size: few
D gene: NA
V gene: TRBV9
CDR3 DNA: TGTGCCAGCAGCGTAGGCCAGTACAATGAAAAACTGTTTTTT
CDR3 protein: CASSVGQYNEKLFF

J gene: TRBJ1-2
clone size: NA
D gene: NA
V gene: TRBV5-1
CDR3 DNA: TGCGCCAGCAGCCCGCTTGAGGCAGTTAACTATGGCTACACCTTC
CDR3 protein: CASSPLEAVNYGYTF

J gene: TRBJ1-4
clone size: NA
D gene: TRBD1
V gene: TRBV7-9
CDR3 DNA: TGTGCCAGCAGCTTAGCTCCCGGGACAGGGGTCATAACTAATGAAAAACTGTTTTTT
CDR3 protein: CASSLAPGTGVITNEKLFF

J gene: TRBJ2-5
clone size: NA
D gene: NA
V gene: TRBV4-1
CDR3 DNA: TGCGCCAGCAGCCAAGTAGGGGGGACCCAGTACTTC
CDR3 protein: CASSQVGGTQYF

J gene: TRBJ1-6
clone size: once
D gene: TRBD1
V gene: TRBV3-1/TRBV3-2
CDR3 DNA: TGTGCCAGCACCACTTTTCAGGGGGGTAATTCACCCCTCCACTTT
CDR3 protein: CASTTFQGGNSPLHF

J gene: TRBJ2-2
clone size: NA
D gene: NA
V gene: TRBV7-3
CDR3 DNA: TGTGCCAGCAGCTTAAAGGTTGAAGGGGTCGGAACCGGGGAGCTGTTTTTT
CDR3 protein: CASSLKVEGVGTGELFF

J gene: TRBJ1-6
clone size: NA
D gene: NA
V gene: TRBV7-9
CDR3 DNA: TGTGCCAGCAGTAACACCGATAATTCACCCCTCCACTTT
CDR3 protein: CASSNTDNSPLHF

J gene: TRBJ2-3
clone size: NA
D gene: TRBD2
V gene: TRBV2
CDR3 DNA: TGTGCCAGCTCGCGGGGGACCCACACAGATACGCAGTATTTT
CDR3 protein: CASSRGTHTDTQYF

J gene: TRBJ1-6
clone size: NA
D gene: NA
V gene: TRBV4-1
CDR3 DNA: TGCGCCAGCAGCCAAGCAAGACTGGGACAACGAAATTCACCCCTCCACTTT
CDR3 protein: CASSQARLGQRNSPLHF

J gene: TRBJ2-5
clone size: NA
D gene: TRBD2
V gene: TRBV18
CDR3 DNA: TGTGCCAGCTCGTGGACTAGCGGTGAACCTCAAGAGACCCAGTACTTC
CDR3 protein: CASSWTSGEPQETQYF

J gene: TRBJ1-4
clone size: NA
D gene: NA
V gene: TRBV21-1
CDR3 DNA: TGTGCCAGCAGCAAAGCCAGCGCAACTAATGAAAAACTGTTTTTT
CDR3 protein: CASSKASATNEKLFF

J gene: TRBJ1-5
clone size: NA
D gene: NA
V gene: TRBV19
CDR3 DNA: TGTGCCAGTAGTATTCGACAGTTATATAGCAATCAGCCCCAGCATTTT
CDR3 protein: CASSIRQLYSNQPQHF

J gene: TRBJ1-5
clone size: NA
D gene: NA
V gene: TRBV5-1
CDR3 DNA: TGCGCCAGCAGCTTGGTAGGGGATCAGCCCCAGCATTTT
CDR3 protein: CASSLVGDQPQHF

J gene: TRBJ1-5
clone size: NA
D gene: NA
V gene: TRBV20-1
CDR3 DNA: TGCAGTGCAGGACTCGGGGCCCAGCATTTT
CDR3 protein: CSAGLGAQHF

J gene: TRBJ1-6
clone size: few
D gene: NA
V gene: TRBV5-6
CDR3 DNA: TGTGCCAGCAGCTTGAGAGGGTCCTATAATTCACCCCTCCACTTT
CDR3 protein: CASSLRGSYNSPLHF

J gene: TRBJ1-1
clone size: NA
D gene: TRBD1
V gene: TRBV2
CDR3 DNA: TGTGCCAGCAGTCTCGGGACAGGGTGGTCTGAAGCTTTCTTT
CDR3 protein: CASSLGTGWSEAFF

J gene: TRBJ1-1
clone size: once
D gene: TRBD1
V gene: TRBV2
CDR3 DNA: TGTGCCAGCAGTGCCTTGCAGGGGGCTGAAGCTTTCTTT
CDR3 protein: CASSALQGAEAFF

J gene: TRBJ2-1
clone size: NA
D gene: NA
V gene: TRBV30
CDR3 DNA: TGTGCCTGGAGTGTAAACAGCTACAATGAGCAGTTCTTC
CDR3 protein: CAWSVNSYNEQFF

J gene: TRBJ1-2
clone size: NA
D gene: NA
V gene: TRBV19
CDR3 DNA: TGTGCCAGTGAGATAACAGGGTCCTATGGCTACACCTTC
CDR3 protein: CASEITGSYGYTF

J gene: TRBJ2-4
clone size: NA
D gene: NA
V gene: TRBV14
CDR3 DNA: TGTGCCAGCAGCCAAGGTGGACAGAGGATTCAGTACTTC
CDR3 protein: CASSQGGQRIQYF

J gene: TRBJ1-3
clone size: NA
D gene: NA
V gene: TRBV28
CDR3 DNA: TGTGCCAGCAGGCGGGACTGGAGCTCTGGAAACACCATATATTTT
CDR3 protein: CASRRDWSSGNTIYF

J gene: TRBJ1-1
clone size: NA
D gene: NA
V gene: TRBV15
CDR3 DNA: TGTGCCACCAGCACCGGGGAGGGGACTGAAGCTTTCTTT
CDR3 protein: CATSTGEGTEAFF

J gene: TRBJ2-1
clone size: NA
D gene: TRBD2
V gene: TRBV5-1
CDR3 DNA: TGCGCCAGCAGCTTGGATACTAGCGGGGGTTCCAATGAGCAGTTCTTC
CDR3 protein: CASSLDTSGGSNEQFF

J gene: TRBJ2-2
clone size: NA
D gene: NA
V gene: TRBV20-1
CDR3 DNA: TGCAGTGCTAGTAGGGGGTCGAACACCGGGGAGCTGTTTTTT
CDR3 protein: CSASRGSNTGELFF

J gene: TRBJ1-2
clone size: NA
D gene: NA
V gene: TRBV12-3/TRBV12-4
CDR3 DNA: TGTGCCAGCAGTTCGGGGAACCTTTATGGCTACACCTTC
CDR3 protein: CASSSGNLYGYTF

J gene: TRBJ2-5
clone size: NA
D gene: TRBD1
V gene: TRBV6-5
CDR3 DNA: TGTGCCAGCAGTTCCGGGACAGGGGGCTCGGGGGAGACCCAGTACTTC
CDR3 protein: CASSSGTGGSGETQYF

J gene: TRBJ2-5
clone size: NA
D gene: NA
V gene: TRBV7-6
CDR3 DNA: TGTGCCAGCAGTCGACAAGTGCAAGAGACCCAGTACTTC
CDR3 protein: CASSRQVQETQYF

J gene: TRBJ1-1
clone size: few
D gene: NA
V gene: TRBV12-3/TRBV12-4
CDR3 DNA: TGTGCCAGCAGACAGGCACAGAACACTGAAGCTTTCTTT
CDR3 protein: CASRQAQNTEAFF

J gene: TRBJ1-1
clone size: NA
D gene: NA
V gene: TRBV28
CDR3 DNA: TGTGCCAGCAGTTTAGACCCCCTCCAGGTAGAACCCAACACTGAAGCTTTCTTT
CDR3 protein: CASSLDPLQVEPNTEAFF

J gene: TRBJ1-5
clone size: NA
D gene: NA
V gene: TRBV28
CDR3 DNA: TGTGCCAGCAACGGCAGGGTCAATCAGCCCCAGCATTTT
CDR3 protein: CASNGRVNQPQHF

J gene: TRBJ1-4
clone size: NA
D gene: NA
V gene: TRBV4-1
CDR3 DNA: TGCGCCAGCAGCCAAGAACCTAATCCTAATGAAAAACTGTTTTTT
CDR3 protein: CASSQEPNPNEKLFF

J gene: TRBJ1-5
clone size: NA
D gene: TRBD1
V gene: TRBV19
CDR3 DNA: TGTGCCAGTAGTATAGGCGACAGGGTCGGGAATCAGCCCCAGCATTTT
CDR3 protein: CASSIGDRVGNQPQHF

J gene: TRBJ2-5
clone size: NA
D gene: TRBD2
V gene: TRBV4-2
CDR3 DNA: TGTGCCAGCAGCCAAGAGCGGGGGGGCCAAGAGACCCAGTACTTC
CDR3 protein: CASSQERGGQETQYF

J gene: TRBJ2-7
clone size: NA
D gene: NA
V gene: TRBV6-1
CDR3 DNA: TGTGCCAGCAGTGAAGCGGCGGGGCCCTCCTACGAGCAGTACTTC
CDR3 protein: CASSEAAGPSYEQYF

J gene: TRBJ2-5
clone size: NA
D gene: NA
V gene: TRBV5-1
CDR3 DNA: TGCGCCAGCAGCTTTAGCCAGGGGGGTCCACAAGAGACCCAGTACTTC
CDR3 protein: CASSFSQGGPQETQYF

J gene: TRBJ2-3
clone size: NA
D gene: TRBD2
V gene: TRBV7-3
CDR3 DNA: TGTGCCAGCAGCCCCTCCCCGGGGGGGAGGGATACGCAGTATTTT
CDR3 protein: CASSPSPGGRDTQYF

J gene: TRBJ2-1
clone size: few
D gene: NA
V gene: TRBV7-3
CDR3 DNA: TGTGCCAGCAGCAGAGAGGGTGAGCAGTTCTTC
CDR3 protein: CASSREGEQFF

J gene: TRBJ1-2
clone size: few
D gene: NA
V gene: TRBV7-3
CDR3 DNA: TGTGCCAGCAGCCCCTCCTCAGGAAGTAACTATGGCTACACCTTC
CDR3 protein: CASSPSSGSNYGYTF

J gene: TRBJ1-5
clone size: NA
D gene: NA
V gene: TRBV19
CDR3 DNA: TGTGCCAGTAGTAAAACTCAGGTTAGCAATCAGCCCCAGCATTTT
CDR3 protein: CASSKTQVSNQPQHF

J gene: TRBJ2-3
clone size: NA
D gene: NA
V gene: TRBV21-1
CDR3 DNA: TGTGCCAGCAGCATACATTCAGAGGGTACGCAGTATTTT
CDR3 protein: CASSIHSEGTQYF

J gene: TRBJ2-1
clone size: NA
D gene: NA
V gene: TRBV5-1
CDR3 DNA: TGCGCCAGCAGCTCTGAACCGGGAATCTATTACAATGAGCAGTTCTTC
CDR3 protein: CASSSEPGIYYNEQFF

J gene: TRBJ2-1
clone size: NA
D gene: NA
V gene: TRBV12-3/TRBV12-4
CDR3 DNA: TGTGCCAGCAGTCCCGACCCTAAAGCGGAGCAGTTCTTC
CDR3 protein: CASSPDPKAEQFF